Following are 22 T cell receptor beta chains from one sample sequenced in a study of T cells in Graves' hyperthyroidism and ophthalmopathy. Researchers amplified the TCR beta CDR3 regions from RNA transcripts. During a first-round RT-PCR of the TCR CDR3, the HTBI primer set was used. Via MiXCR, TCRdb re-called the multiplex PCR reads, giving one row per CDR3 protein. The sample holds about 640,000 distinct CDR3 sequences, 14% seen once. The sequencing input was blood. The receptors stem from a woman in her forties or fifties with Graves' ophthalmopathy.

This clonotype showed up many times. The V gene is TRBV5-1, the J gene TRBJ2-3, with 10 bases lining up with TRBD1. Germline CDR1 SGHRS, CDR2 YFSETQ. CDR3 length equals 17 residues. V shed 0 bases and J 3 bases; nucleotides not matched to a gene: 7. DNA for the CDR3: TGCGCCAGCAGCTTGGTACCGGGACAGGGGAATACAGATACGCAGTATTTT. This encodes CASSLVPGQGNTDTQYF.

About this clonotype: A single base separates this from a much larger clone, so it may be a read error. This sequence joins TRBV5-1 and TRBJ1-5; weak D call: TRBD1 (5 bases). Germline assignment: CDR1 SGHRS and CDR2 YFSETQ. The CDR3 loop spans 15 amino acids. The DNA of the CDR3 is TGTGCCAGCTGCCAAGACAGCCCGGGTTATCAGCCCCAGCATTTT. It yields the protein CASCQDSPGYQPQHF.

This sequence joins TRBV20-1 and TRBJ1-6, with 9 bases fitting TRBD1. The CDR3 is made up of 13 amino acids. Unmatched junction bases numbered 2, after V lost 6 bases and J lost 5 bases. The germline gives CDR1 DFQATT, CDR2 SNEGSKA (reference sequence). This CDR3 reads CSAGTGNNSPLHF. CDR3 in DNA: TGCAGTGCGGGGACAGGGAATAATTCACCCCTCCACTTT.

This clonotype showed up many times. The V gene is TRBV15, the J gene TRBJ2-7; 10 bases agree with TRBD2. V lost 2 bases to trimming and J lost 5 bases; unmatched junction nucleotides: 3. CDR1 and CDR2 (germline): LNHNV, YYDKDF (reference sequence). The CDR3 is 14 residues long. As DNA, the CDR3 is TGTGCCACCAGCAGACTAGCGGGAGTAAACGAGCAGTACTTC. It translates to CATSRLAGVNEQYF.

This clonotype has only a few counts. This sequence joins TRBV27 and TRBJ2-7; maybe TRBD2 (5 bases). The germline V and J ends were trimmed by 4 bases and 4 bases, with 17 bases remaining between them. This CDR3 contains 15 residues. Germline CDR1 is MNHEY and CDR2 is SMNVEV (reference sequence). The DNA for the CDR3 is TGTGCCAGCAGTTCGTTGGGGAGCCAGTATTACGAGCAGTACTTC. Translation: CASSSLGSQYYEQYF.

This clonotype was observed at least ten times. The CDR3 protein is CASGSRLEASYNEQFF. The CDR3 DNA reads TGTGCTAGTGGTTCTCGGCTCGAAGCGTCCTACAATGAGCAGTTCTTC. The chain recombines TRBV12-5 with TRBJ2-1; D uncertain. V lost 4 bases to trimming and J lost 1 base, with 14 bases between them. The germline gives CDR1 LGHNT, CDR2 FRNRAP. The CDR3 consists of 16 residues.

This clonotype was counted many times. The chain uses TRBV28 and TRBJ2-7, with TRBD1 matching over 7 bases. Per germline, CDR1 MDHEN and CDR2 SYDVKM. The V gene end was trimmed by 6 bases and the J gene end by 7 bases; junction bases not matched to a gene: 6. This CDR3 is built from 12 residues. The CDR3 is CASSPTGREQYF. The CDR3 DNA sequence: TGTGCCAGCAGCCCGACAGGGCGTGAGCAGTACTTC.

Ten or more counts support this clonotype. V and J are TRBV12-3 or TRBV12-4 and TRBJ2-1; tentatively, D is TRBD1 or TRBD2 (5 bases each). The CDR3 spans 13 residues. Trimming removed 2 bases at V and 6 bases at J, with 8 bases between. CDR3 residues: CASSLMGTNEQFF. The CDR3 nucleotides are TGTGCCAGCAGTTTAATGGGGACCAATGAGCAGTTCTTC.

The chain uses TRBV20-1 and TRBJ1-5; TRBD1 matches 9 bases. Germline V gene sequence: CDR1 DFQATT, CDR2 SNEGSKA (reference sequence). V shed 2 bases and J 3 bases; nucleotides not matched to a gene: 11. The CDR3 extends over 17 amino acids. The CDR3 loop reads CSARRAWTGVANQPQHF. As DNA, the CDR3 is TGCAGTGCTAGACGCGCCTGGACAGGGGTGGCCAATCAGCCCCAGCATTTT.

The chain is built from TRBV6-2 or TRBV6-3 and TRBJ2-1; TRBD2 matches at 8 bases. V was clipped by 1 base and J by 6 bases; unmatched bases: 8. Germline assignment: CDR1 MNHEY and CDR2 SVGEGT. The CDR3 spans 16 residues. This CDR3 is CASSYLVAGGFNEQFF. CDR3 nucleotides: TGTGCCAGCAGTTACTTAGTCGCGGGGGGCTTCAATGAGCAGTTCTTC.

At least ten counts were recorded for this clonotype. This chain joins TRBV24-1 and TRBJ2-7, with D hard to call. Germline V gene data show CDR1 as KGHDR and CDR2 as SFDVKD. With 0 bases removed from V and 9 bases from J, the gap between germline ends came to 8 bases. This CDR3 has 12 residues. CDR3 nucleotide sequence: TGTGCCACCAGTGATTTGGTGGGTTGGCAGTACTTC. Its protein product is CATSDLVGWQYF.

This clonotype was seen a handful of times. A clone one base away is much larger, so this may be a read error. The J gene is TRBJ1-1, the V gene TRBV20-1; D is unclear. The CDR3 consists of 12 residues. Germline-derived CDR1 and CDR2 are DFQATT and SNEGSKA (reference sequence). V was cut by 3 bases and J by 1 base, with 6 bases left in between. CDR3 amino acids: CSARNGNTEAFF. The CDR3 nucleotides are TGCAGTGCTAGGAACGGGAACACTGAAGCTTTCTTT.

This clonotype has ten or more counts. The J gene is TRBJ2-1, the V gene TRBV2; 10 bases are a match to TRBD2. The V gene end was trimmed by 6 bases and the J gene end by 4 bases; junction bases not matched to a gene: 9. CDR3 length: 16 residues. Germline assignment: CDR1 SNHLY and CDR2 FYNNEI. CDR3 residues: CASSPLAGGPYNEQFF. In nucleotides, the CDR3 is TGTGCCAGCAGCCCCTTAGCGGGAGGACCTTACAATGAGCAGTTCTTC.

The table lists this clonotype with many counts. The chain uses TRBV2 and TRBJ2-5; 13 nucleotides align to TRBD2. Germline V CDR1 and CDR2: SNHLY, FYNNEI. V lost 8 bases and J lost 2; bases outside the gene matches: 11. This CDR3 has 17 amino acids. The chain's CDR3 is CASSNGLAGVRQETQYF. The DNA of the CDR3 is TGTGCCAGCTCTAACGGACTAGCGGGAGTGAGGCAAGAGACCCAGTACTTC.

This clonotype has just a few counts. V usage is TRBV7-2 and J usage is TRBJ2-7; D is unresolved. CDR1 and CDR2 (germline): SGHTA, FQGNSA. CDR3 length: 13 residues. V was cut by 3 bases and J by 6 bases, with 12 bases left in between. CDR3 DNA sequence: TGTGCCAGCAGCTTCGGTTACGGGCGCGAGCAGTACTTC. Amino acids: CASSFGYGREQYF.

This clonotype was seen a handful of times. This CDR3 reads CAVAITSSGANVLTF. In DNA form, the CDR3 reads TGTGCCGTGGCCATCACTAGCTCTGGGGCCAACGTCCTGACTTTC. The J gene is TRBJ2-6, the V gene TRBV6-1, with a weak D call TRBD2 (5 bases). Germline V CDR1 and CDR2: MNHNS, SASEGT. Trimming left V 11 bases short and J 0 bases short, with 14 bases between. This CDR3 comprises 15 residues.

This clonotype showed up many times. V and J are TRBV18 and TRBJ1-5; D gene unclear. The ends were cut back, 3 bases at V and 7 bases at J, with 13 bases in the middle. Germline lookup yields CDR1 KGHSH and CDR2 LQKENI. The CDR3 extends over 14 amino acids. The CDR3 sequence: CASSPGRPTQPQHF. The CDR3 nucleotides are TGTGCCAGCTCACCCGGACGGCCAACCCAGCCCCAGCATTTT.

This clonotype was detected a few times. The chain recombines TRBV28 with TRBJ2-2, with 13 bases fitting TRBD2. The J segment lost 4 bases and the V segment lost 5 bases, leaving 7 bases of the junction unmatched. Germline CDR1 MDHEN, CDR2 SYDVKM. The CDR3 runs to 17 residues. DNA of the CDR3: TGTGCCAGCAGTCCCACGGGACTAGCGGGAATCACCGGGGAGCTGTTTTTT. Residues: CASSPTGLAGITGELFF. Full variable domain (missing parts from reference TRBV28 and TRBJ2-2): DVKVTQSSRYLVKRTGEKVFLECVQDMDHENMFWYRQDPGLGLRLIYFSYDVKMKEKGDIPEGYSVSREKKERFSLILESASTNQTSMYLCASSPTGLAGITGELFFGEGSRLTVL.

This clonotype was picked up many times. This chain uses TRBV11-3 with TRBJ2-7, with D possibly matching TRBD2 (5 bases). The CDR3 totals 14 residues. Trimming stripped 4 bases from V and 5 bases from J, with 15 bases between. CDR1 SGHNT and CDR2 YENEEA come from the germline V gene. CDR3 nucleotides: TGTGCCAGCAGCTCAACTAGAAGTAGGGACGAGCAGTACTTC. Its translation: CASSSTRSRDEQYF.

The gene calls are TRBV15 and TRBJ2-2; D is possibly TRBD2 (6 bases). Trimming pared 0 bases from V and 1 base from J, leaving 12 bases between. The CDR3 length is 17 residues. Germline loops: CDR1 LNHNV, CDR2 YYDKDF (reference sequence). CDR3 nucleotides: TGTGCCACCAGCAGAGATCGTTTTAGCGGGAACACCGGGGAGCTGTTTTTT. Translation: CATSRDRFSGNTGELFF.

This clonotype was counted at least ten times. The V gene is TRBV20-1, the J gene TRBJ2-3, with 11 positions matching TRBD2. The trim removed 4 bases at V and 1 base at J, leaving 4 bases unmatched. This CDR3 spans 15 amino acids. Germline-derived CDR1 and CDR2 are DFQATT and SNEGSKA (reference sequence). Here the CDR3 reads CSATGTSGGTDTQYF. The DNA of the CDR3 is TGCAGTGCTACCGGGACTAGCGGCGGCACAGATACGCAGTATTTT.

The chain carries TRBV2 and TRBJ1-5, with D tentatively TRBD1 (6 bases). Trimming pared 4 bases from V and 0 bases from J, leaving 19 bases between. Germline assignment: CDR1 SNHLY and CDR2 FYNNEI. CDR3 length equals 18 residues. In DNA, the CDR3 is TGTGCCAGCAGTGCCGGGGCAGGGGCCAGCTATAGCAATCAGCCCCAGCATTTT. Amino acids: CASSAGAGASYSNQPQHF.